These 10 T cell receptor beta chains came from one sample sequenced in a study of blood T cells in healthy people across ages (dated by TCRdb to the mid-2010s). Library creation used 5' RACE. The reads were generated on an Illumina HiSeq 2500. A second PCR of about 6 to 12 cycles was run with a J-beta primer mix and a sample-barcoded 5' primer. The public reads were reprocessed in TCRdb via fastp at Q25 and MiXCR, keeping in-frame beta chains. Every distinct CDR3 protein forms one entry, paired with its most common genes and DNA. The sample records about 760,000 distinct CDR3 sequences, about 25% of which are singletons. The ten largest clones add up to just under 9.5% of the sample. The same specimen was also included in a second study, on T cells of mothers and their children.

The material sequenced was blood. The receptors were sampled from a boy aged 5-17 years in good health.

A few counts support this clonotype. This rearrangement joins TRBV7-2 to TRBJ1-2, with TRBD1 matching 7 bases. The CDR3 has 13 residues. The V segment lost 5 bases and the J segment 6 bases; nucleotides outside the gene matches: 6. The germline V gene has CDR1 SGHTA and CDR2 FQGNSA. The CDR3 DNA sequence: TGTGCCAGCAGCCCGACAGGGAGAAATGGCTACACCTTC. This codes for CASSPTGRNGYTF.

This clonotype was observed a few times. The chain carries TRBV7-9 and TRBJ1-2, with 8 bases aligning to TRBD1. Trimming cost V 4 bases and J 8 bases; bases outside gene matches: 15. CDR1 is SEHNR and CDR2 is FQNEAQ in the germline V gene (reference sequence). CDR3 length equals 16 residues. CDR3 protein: CASSSTGVDRGYGYTF. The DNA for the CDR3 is TGTGCCAGCAGCTCCACAGGGGTCGACAGGGGTTACGGCTACACCTTC.

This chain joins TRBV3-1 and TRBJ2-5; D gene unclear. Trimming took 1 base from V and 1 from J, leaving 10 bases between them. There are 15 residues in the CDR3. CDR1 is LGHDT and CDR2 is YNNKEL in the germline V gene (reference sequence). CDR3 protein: CASSQGLPGQETQYF. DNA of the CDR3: TGTGCCAGCAGCCAAGGTCTTCCGGGCCAAGAGACCCAGTACTTC.

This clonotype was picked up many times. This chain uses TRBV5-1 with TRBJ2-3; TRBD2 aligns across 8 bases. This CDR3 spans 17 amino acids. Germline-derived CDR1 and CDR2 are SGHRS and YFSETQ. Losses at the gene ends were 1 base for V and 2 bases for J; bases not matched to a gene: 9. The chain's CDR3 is CASSLKSGSRHTDTQYF. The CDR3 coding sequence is TGCGCCAGCAGCTTGAAGAGCGGGAGCCGGCACACAGATACGCAGTATTTT.

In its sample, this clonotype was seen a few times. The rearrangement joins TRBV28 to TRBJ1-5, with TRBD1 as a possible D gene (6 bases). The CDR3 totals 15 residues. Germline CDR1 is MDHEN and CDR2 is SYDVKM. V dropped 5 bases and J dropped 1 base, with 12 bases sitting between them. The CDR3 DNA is TGTGCCAGCAGTCCTACAGGGACCAGCAATCAGCCCCAGCATTTT. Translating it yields CASSPTGTSNQPQHF. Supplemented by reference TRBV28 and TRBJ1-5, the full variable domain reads DVKVTQSSRYLVKRTGEKVFLECVQDMDHENMFWYRQDPGLGLRLIYFSYDVKMKEKGDIPEGYSVSREKKERFSLILESASTNQTSMYLCASSPTGTSNQPQHFGDGTRLSIL.

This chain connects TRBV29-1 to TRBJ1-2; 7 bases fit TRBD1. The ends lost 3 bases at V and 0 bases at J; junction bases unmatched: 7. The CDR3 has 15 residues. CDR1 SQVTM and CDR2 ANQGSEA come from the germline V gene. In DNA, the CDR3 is TGCAGCGTTGACCCCGAGGGGGCGCCTAACTATGGCTACACCTTC. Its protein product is CSVDPEGAPNYGYTF.

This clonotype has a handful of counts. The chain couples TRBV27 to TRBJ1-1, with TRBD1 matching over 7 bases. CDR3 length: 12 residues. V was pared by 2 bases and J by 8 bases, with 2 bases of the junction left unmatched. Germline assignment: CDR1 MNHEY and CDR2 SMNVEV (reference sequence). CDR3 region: CASSLGGQEAFF. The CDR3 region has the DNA TGTGCCAGCAGTTTAGGGGGACAGGAAGCTTTCTTT.

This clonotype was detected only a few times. The CDR3 sequence is CSVEVGAEETQYF. CDR3 DNA: TGCAGCGTTGAAGTTGGGGCAGAAGAGACCCAGTACTTC. The chain combines TRBV29-1 with TRBJ2-5; TRBD1 is a possible D gene (5 bases). The CDR3 is 13 residues long. Germline V gene lookup returns CDR1 SQVTM and CDR2 ANQGSEA. V was pared by 1 base and J by 3 bases, with 9 bases between.

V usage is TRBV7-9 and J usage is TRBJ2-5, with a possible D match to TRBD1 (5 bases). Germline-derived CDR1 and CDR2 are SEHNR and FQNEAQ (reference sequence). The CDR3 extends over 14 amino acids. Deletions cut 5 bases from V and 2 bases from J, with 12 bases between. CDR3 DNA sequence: TGTGCCAGCAGCGAAAACAGGTTGCAAGAGACCCAGTACTTC. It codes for CASSENRLQETQYF. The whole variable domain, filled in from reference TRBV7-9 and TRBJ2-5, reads DTGVSQNPRHKITKRGQNVTFRCDPISEHNRLYWYRQTLGQGPEFLTYFQNEAQLEKSRLLSDRFSAERPKGSFSTLEIQRTEQGDSAMYLCASSENRLQETQYFGPGTRLLVL.

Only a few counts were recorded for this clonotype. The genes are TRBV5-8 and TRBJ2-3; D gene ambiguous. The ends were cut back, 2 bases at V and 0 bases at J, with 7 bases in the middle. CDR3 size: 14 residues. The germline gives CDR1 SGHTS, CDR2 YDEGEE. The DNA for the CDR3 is TGTGCCAGCAGCTTCGGTTCTAGCACAGATACGCAGTATTTT. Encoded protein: CASSFGSSTDTQYF.